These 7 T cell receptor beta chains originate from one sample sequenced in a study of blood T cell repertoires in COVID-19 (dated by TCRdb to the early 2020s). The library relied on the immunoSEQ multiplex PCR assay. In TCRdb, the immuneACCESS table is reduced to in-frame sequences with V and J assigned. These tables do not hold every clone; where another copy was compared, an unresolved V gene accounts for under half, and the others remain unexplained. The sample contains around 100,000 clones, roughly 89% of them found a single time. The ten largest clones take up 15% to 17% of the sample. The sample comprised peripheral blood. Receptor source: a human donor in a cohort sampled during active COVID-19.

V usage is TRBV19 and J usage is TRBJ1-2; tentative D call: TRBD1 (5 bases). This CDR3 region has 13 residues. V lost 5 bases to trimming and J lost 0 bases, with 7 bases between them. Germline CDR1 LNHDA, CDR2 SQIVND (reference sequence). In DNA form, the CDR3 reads TGTGCCAGTAGTGTCAGGGCTAACTATGGCTACACCTTC. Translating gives CASSVRANYGYTF.

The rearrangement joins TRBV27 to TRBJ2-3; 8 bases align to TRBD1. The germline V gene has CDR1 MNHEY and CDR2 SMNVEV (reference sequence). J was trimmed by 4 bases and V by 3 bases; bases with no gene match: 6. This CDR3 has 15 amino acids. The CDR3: CASSLTGVLADTQYF. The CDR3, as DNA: TGTGCCAGCAGTTTGACAGGGGTATTGGCAGATACGCAGTATTTT.

In DNA, the CDR3 is TGTGCCAGCAGTAGGGGGTTCCCTCCCGGGGAGCTGTTTTTT. Translation: CASSRGFPPGELFF. The V call is TRBV6-5, the J call TRBJ2-2, with a weak D call TRBD1 (6 bases). The CDR3 is 14 amino acids. Germline-derived CDR1 and CDR2 are MNHEY and SVGAGI. The germline V and J ends were trimmed by 5 bases and 6 bases, with 13 bases remaining between them.

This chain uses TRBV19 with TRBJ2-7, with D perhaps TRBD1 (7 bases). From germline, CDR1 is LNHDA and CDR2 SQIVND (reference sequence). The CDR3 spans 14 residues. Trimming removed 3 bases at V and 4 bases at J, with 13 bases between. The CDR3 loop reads CASSIGRGRYEQYF. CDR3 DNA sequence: TGTGCCAGTAGTATTGGCAGGGGGAGGTACGAGCAGTACTTC.

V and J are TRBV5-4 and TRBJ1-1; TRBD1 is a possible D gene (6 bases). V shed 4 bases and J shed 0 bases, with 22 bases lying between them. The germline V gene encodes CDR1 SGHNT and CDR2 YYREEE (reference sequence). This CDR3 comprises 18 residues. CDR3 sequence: CASSRRLGTLKMNTEAFF. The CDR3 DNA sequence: TGTGCCAGCAGCCGTAGGCTCGGGACACTGAAAATGAACACTGAAGCTTTCTTT. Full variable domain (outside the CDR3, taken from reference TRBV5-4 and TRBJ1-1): ETGVTQSPTHLIKTRGQQVTLRCSSQSGHNTVSWYQQALGQGPQFIFQYYREEENGRGNFPPRFSGLQFPNYSSELNVNALELDDSALYLCASSRRLGTLKMNTEAFFGQGTRLTVV.

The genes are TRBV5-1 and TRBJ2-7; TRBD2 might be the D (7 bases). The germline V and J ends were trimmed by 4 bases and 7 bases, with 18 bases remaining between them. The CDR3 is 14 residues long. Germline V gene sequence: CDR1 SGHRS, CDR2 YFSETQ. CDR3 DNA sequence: TGCGCCAGCAGCCAGCCGGGGGGCCTTCTAGAGCAGTACTTC. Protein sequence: CASSQPGGLLEQYF. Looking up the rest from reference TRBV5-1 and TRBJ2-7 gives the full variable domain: KAGVTQTPRYLIKTRGQQVTLSCSPISGHRSVSWYQQTPGQGLQFLFEYFSETQRNKGNFPGRFSGRQFSNSRSEMNVSTLELGDSALYLCASSQPGGLLEQYFGPGTRLTVT.

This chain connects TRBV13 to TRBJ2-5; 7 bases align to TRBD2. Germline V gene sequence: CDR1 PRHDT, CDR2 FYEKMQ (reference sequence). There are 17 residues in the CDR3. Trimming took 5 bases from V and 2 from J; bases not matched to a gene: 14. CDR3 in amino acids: CASSPEEAGRPQETQYF. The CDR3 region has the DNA TGTGCCAGCAGCCCTGAAGAAGCGGGGCGTCCTCAAGAGACCCAGTACTTC.